The 13 T cell receptor beta chains reported below all come from one sample, sequenced in a study of control samples from healthy donors and cancer patients. The data were produced by immunoSEQ multiplex PCR, yet TCRdb's version contains in-frame clones alone and is incomplete. The data contain about 120,000 clones, approximately 87% of them singletons. The sequenced sample was blood. These receptors all come from a man aged 25-45 years in good health.

This sequence joins TRBV2 and TRBJ1-1; D is possibly TRBD1 (5 bases). Deletions cut 8 bases from V and 1 base from J, with 11 bases between. CDR1 SNHLY and CDR2 FYNNEI come from the germline V gene. The CDR3 sequence is 13 residues long. CDR3 DNA sequence: TGTGCCAGCCGAGGGACTGAGAACACTGAAGCTTTCTTT. Translating it yields CASRGTENTEAFF.

V gene TRBV19 combines with J gene TRBJ1-5; 7 positions agree with TRBD1. CDR1 and CDR2 from the germline V gene are LNHDA and SQIVND (reference sequence). V shed 7 bases, J shed 5 bases, and the junction held 11 bases outside the gene matches. This CDR3 contains 15 residues. The CDR3 reads CASNAGTASYQPQHF. The CDR3, as DNA: TGTGCCAGTAACGCGGGGACAGCTTCCTATCAGCCCCAGCATTTT.

The sample holds one count of this clone. The CDR3 nucleotides read TGCGCCAGCAGCCAAGATGGGCAGGGGGCGAAGCTGTTTTTT. It specifies CASSQDGQGAKLFF. The rearrangement uses TRBV4-1 and TRBJ2-2; 8 positions agree with TRBD1. The J segment lost 12 bases and the V segment lost 0 bases, leaving 6 bases of the junction unmatched. The CDR3 is 14 amino acids. CDR1 is MGHRA and CDR2 is YSYEKL in the germline V gene.

The gene calls are TRBV6-1 and TRBJ1-2, with D maybe TRBD1 (6 bases). V gave up 1 base and J gave up 6 bases, with 18 bases separating them. Looked up from germline, CDR1 is MNHNS and CDR2 is SASEGT. This CDR3 is built from 16 residues. CDR3 sequence: CASSEEGGRGGNGYTF. DNA of the CDR3: TGTGCCAGCAGTGAAGAGGGCGGCAGGGGAGGTAATGGCTACACCTTC.

This clone was detected only once. CDR3 amino acids: CASSQPSDRPLKGTEAFF. The CDR3, as DNA: TGCGCCAGCAGCCAACCCTCCGACAGGCCCTTGAAGGGCACTGAAGCTTTCTTT. V usage is TRBV4-1 and J usage is TRBJ1-1, with D maybe TRBD1 (6 bases). Germline V gives CDR1 MGHRA, CDR2 YSYEKL. The CDR3 contains 18 residues. V gave up 2 bases and J gave up 4 bases, with 23 bases separating them.

The chain links TRBV7-9 to TRBJ1-2, with D possibly being TRBD1 (5 bases). V was shortened by 1 base and J by 5 bases, with 20 bases between the two germline ends. Germline-derived CDR1 and CDR2 are SEHNR and FQNEAQ (reference sequence). The CDR3 length is 17 residues. CDR3 amino acids: CASSLVQGSSAGYGYTF. The CDR3, as DNA: TGTGCCAGCAGCTTAGTCCAGGGCAGTTCAGCAGGATATGGCTACACCTTC.

The chain couples TRBV27 to TRBJ2-1; TRBD1 is a possible D gene (5 bases). CDR1 and CDR2 (germline): MNHEY, SMNVEV (reference sequence). The CDR3 totals 15 residues. V lost 5 bases and J 0 bases, leaving 11 bases between the germline ends. The CDR3 is CASSPQESSYNEQFF. The CDR3 DNA sequence: TGTGCCAGCAGTCCACAGGAGAGCTCCTACAATGAGCAGTTCTTC.

The chain has TRBV11-2 and TRBJ1-1; D is unclear. The CDR3 runs 11 residues. The germline V gene has CDR1 SGHAT and CDR2 FQNNGV. Trimming pared 6 bases from V and 7 bases from J, leaving 9 bases between. The CDR3 coding sequence is TGTGCCAGCAGATCTGAGATTGAAGCTTTCTTT. This translates into CASRSEIEAFF.

J is TRBJ2-1 and V is TRBV5-1, with D possibly being TRBD1 (5 bases). From germline, CDR1 is SGHRS and CDR2 YFSETQ. V shed 0 bases and J shed 10 bases, with 14 bases lying between them. The CDR3 has 14 amino acids. The CDR3 loop is CASSLEPGKPEQFF. CDR3 DNA sequence: TGCGCCAGCAGCTTGGAGCCAGGGAAGCCCGAGCAGTTCTTC.

The rearrangement uses TRBV11-3 and TRBJ1-3; D unresolved. Germline V gives CDR1 SGHNT, CDR2 YENEEA. V dropped 1 base and J dropped 0 bases, with 4 bases sitting between them. The CDR3 totals 14 residues. CDR3 region: CASSLAGSGNTIYF. The CDR3 DNA reads TGTGCCAGCAGCTTAGCTGGCTCTGGAAACACCATATATTTT.

V usage is TRBV5-6 and J usage is TRBJ2-7; unclear D gene. This CDR3 comprises 12 residues. Germline-derived CDR1 and CDR2 are SGHDT and YYEEEE. V shed 0 bases and J shed 2 bases, with 3 bases lying between them. This CDR3 is CASSLAPYEQYV. The CDR3 bases are TGTGCCAGCAGCTTGGCACCCTACGAGCAGTACGTC.

In regard to this clone: At one end the junction does not follow the germline gene, possibly because of a read error. Here the CDR3 reads CAWSVQGAGSTIYF. The CDR3 DNA reads TGTGCCTGGAGTGTACAGGGGGCAGGAAGCACCATATATTTT. The chain combines TRBV30 with TRBJ1-3; 9 bases line up with TRBD1. Germline CDR1 GTSNPN, CDR2 SVGIG (reference sequence). This CDR3 comprises 14 residues. The complete variable domain, with remaining parts taken from reference TRBV30 and TRBJ1-3, reads SQTIHQWPATLVQPVGSPLSLECTVEGTSNPNLYWYRQAAGRGLQLLFYSVGIGQISSEVPQNLSASRPQDRQFILSSKKLLLSDSGFYLCAWSVQGAGSTIYFGEGSWLTVV.

The chain has TRBV3-1 (or the pseudogene TRBV3-2) and TRBJ1-3; no firm D call. The V gene lost 3 bases and the J gene lost 4 bases, with 1 base spanning the gap. This CDR3 contains 11 residues. Looked up from germline, CDR1 is LGHDT and CDR2 is YNNKEL (reference sequence). CDR3 DNA: TGTGCCAGCAGCCAGGGAAACACCATATATTTT. Encoded protein: CASSQGNTIYF.